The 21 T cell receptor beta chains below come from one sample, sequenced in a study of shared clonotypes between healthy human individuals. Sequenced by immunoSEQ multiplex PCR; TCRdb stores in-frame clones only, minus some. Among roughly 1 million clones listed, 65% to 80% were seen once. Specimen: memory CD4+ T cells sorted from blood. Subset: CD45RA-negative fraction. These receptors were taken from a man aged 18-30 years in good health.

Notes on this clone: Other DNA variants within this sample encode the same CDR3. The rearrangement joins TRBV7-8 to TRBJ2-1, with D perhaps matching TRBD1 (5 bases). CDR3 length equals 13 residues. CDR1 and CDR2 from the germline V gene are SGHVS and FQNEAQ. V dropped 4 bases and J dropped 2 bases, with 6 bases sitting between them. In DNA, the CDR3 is TGTGCCAGCAGCTCAGGGACCTACAATGAGCAGTTCTTC. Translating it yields CASSSGTYNEQFF. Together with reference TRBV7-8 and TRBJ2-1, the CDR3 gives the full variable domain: GAGVSQSPRYKVAKRGQDVALRCDPISGHVSLFWYQQALGQGPEFLTYFQNEAQLDKSGLPSDRFFAERPEGSVSTLKIQRTQQEDSAVYLCASSSGTYNEQFFGPGTRLTVL.

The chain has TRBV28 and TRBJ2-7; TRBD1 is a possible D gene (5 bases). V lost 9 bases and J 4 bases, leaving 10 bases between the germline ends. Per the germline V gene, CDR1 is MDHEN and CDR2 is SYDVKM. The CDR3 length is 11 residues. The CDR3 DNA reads TGTGCCAGTGGACACGTTTACGAGCAGTACTTC. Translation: CASGHVYEQYF.

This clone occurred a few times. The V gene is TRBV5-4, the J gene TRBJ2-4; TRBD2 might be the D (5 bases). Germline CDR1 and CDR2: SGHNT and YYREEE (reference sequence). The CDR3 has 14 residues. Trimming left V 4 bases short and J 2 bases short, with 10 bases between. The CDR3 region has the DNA TGTGCCAGCAGCCCCCCCGGGACCAAAAACATTCAGTACTTC. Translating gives CASSPPGTKNIQYF.

The CDR3 nucleotides are TGTGCCTGGAGTGGGTGGGGGGGGCAGCCCCAGCATTTT. Protein: CAWSGWGGQPQHF. The chain joins TRBV30 to TRBJ1-5; tentatively, D is TRBD1 (5 bases). The germline V and J ends were trimmed by 1 base and 7 bases, with 11 bases remaining between them. The length of the CDR3 is 13 residues. The germline V gene encodes CDR1 GTSNPN and CDR2 SVGIG (reference sequence).

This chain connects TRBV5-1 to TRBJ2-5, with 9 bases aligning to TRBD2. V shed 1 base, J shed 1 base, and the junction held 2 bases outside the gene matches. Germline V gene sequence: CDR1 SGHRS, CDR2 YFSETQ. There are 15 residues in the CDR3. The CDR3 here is CASSLRGGGQETQYF. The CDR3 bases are TGCGCCAGCAGCTTGCGCGGGGGGGGCCAAGAGACCCAGTACTTC.

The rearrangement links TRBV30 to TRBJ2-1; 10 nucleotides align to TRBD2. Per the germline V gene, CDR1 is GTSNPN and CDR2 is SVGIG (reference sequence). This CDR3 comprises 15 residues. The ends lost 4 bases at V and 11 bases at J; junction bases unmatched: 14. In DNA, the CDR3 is TGTGCCTGGACTCCAGCCTCTAGCGGGAGTCAAAAGCAGTTCTTC. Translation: CAWTPASSGSQKQFF.

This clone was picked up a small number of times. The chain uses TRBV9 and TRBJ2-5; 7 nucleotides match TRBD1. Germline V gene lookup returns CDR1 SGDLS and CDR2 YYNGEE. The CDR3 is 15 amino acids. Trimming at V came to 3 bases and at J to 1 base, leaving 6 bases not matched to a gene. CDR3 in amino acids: CASSEFRGSQETQYF. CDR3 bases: TGTGCCAGCAGCGAGTTCAGGGGGAGCCAAGAGACCCAGTACTTC.

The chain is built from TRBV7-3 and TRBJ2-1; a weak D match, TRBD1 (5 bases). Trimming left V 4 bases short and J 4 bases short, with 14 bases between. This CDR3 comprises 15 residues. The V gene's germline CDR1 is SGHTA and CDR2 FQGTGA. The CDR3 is CASSSGQVMYNEQFF. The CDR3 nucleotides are TGTGCCAGCAGCTCCGGACAAGTAATGTACAATGAGCAGTTCTTC.

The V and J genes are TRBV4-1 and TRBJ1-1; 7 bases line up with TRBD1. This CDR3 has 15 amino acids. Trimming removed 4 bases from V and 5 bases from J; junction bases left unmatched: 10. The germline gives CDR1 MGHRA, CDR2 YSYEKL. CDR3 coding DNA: TGCGCCAGCAGCCTATATCGACAGGGTGGTACTGAAGCTTTCTTT. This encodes CASSLYRQGGTEAFF.

The CDR3: CASGASHEQYF. The CDR3 DNA reads as TGTGCTAGTGGTGCCTCTCACGAGCAGTACTTC. This chain uses TRBV12-5 with TRBJ2-7; D uncertain. V was cut by 5 bases and J by 5 bases, with 7 bases left in between. Germline CDR1 LGHNT, CDR2 FRNRAP. The CDR3 length is 11 residues. Combining the CDR3 with reference TRBV12-5 and TRBJ2-7 gives the whole variable domain DARVTQTPRHKVTEMGQEVTMRCQPILGHNTVFWYRQTMMQGLELLAYFRNRAPLDDSGMPKDRFSAEMPDATLATLKIQPSEPRDSAVYFCASGASHEQYFGPGTRLTVT.

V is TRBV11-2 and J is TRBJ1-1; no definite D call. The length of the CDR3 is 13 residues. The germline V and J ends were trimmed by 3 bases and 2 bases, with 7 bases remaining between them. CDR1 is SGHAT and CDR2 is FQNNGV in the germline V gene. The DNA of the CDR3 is TGTGCCAGCAGCTTTCGTTTCAACACTGAAGCTTTCTTT. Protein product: CASSFRFNTEAFF.

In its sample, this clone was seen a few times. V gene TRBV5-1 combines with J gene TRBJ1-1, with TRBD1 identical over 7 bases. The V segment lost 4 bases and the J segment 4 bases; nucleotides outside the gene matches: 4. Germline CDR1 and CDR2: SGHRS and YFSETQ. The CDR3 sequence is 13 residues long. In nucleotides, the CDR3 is TGCGCCAGCAGCGGAGGACAGGTCACTGAAGCTTTCTTT. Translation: CASSGGQVTEAFF.

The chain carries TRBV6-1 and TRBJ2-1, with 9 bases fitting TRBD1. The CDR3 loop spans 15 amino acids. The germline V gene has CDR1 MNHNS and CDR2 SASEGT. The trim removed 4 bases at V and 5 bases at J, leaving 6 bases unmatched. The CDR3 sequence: CASSVSGQGNNEQFF. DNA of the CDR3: TGTGCCAGCAGTGTCTCCGGACAGGGGAACAATGAGCAGTTCTTC.

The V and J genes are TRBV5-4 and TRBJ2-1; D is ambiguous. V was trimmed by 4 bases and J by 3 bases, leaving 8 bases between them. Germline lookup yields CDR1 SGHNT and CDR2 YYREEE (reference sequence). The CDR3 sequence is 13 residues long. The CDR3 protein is CASSRRSYNEQFF. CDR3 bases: TGTGCCAGCAGCAGGCGAAGCTACAATGAGCAGTTCTTC.

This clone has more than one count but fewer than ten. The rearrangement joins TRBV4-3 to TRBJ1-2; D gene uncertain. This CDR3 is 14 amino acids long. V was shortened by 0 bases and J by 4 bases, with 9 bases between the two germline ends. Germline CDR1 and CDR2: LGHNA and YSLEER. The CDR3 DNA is TGCGCCAGCAGCCAAGATCAGGCAGTCTATGGCTACACCTTC. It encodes CASSQDQAVYGYTF.

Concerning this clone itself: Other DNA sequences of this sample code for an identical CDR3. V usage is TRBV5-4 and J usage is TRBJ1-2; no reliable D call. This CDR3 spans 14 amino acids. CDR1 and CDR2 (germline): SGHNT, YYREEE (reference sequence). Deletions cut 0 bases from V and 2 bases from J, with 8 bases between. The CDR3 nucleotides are TGTGCCAGCAGCTTGGAAGGCGGAAACTATGGCTACACCTTC. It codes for CASSLEGGNYGYTF.

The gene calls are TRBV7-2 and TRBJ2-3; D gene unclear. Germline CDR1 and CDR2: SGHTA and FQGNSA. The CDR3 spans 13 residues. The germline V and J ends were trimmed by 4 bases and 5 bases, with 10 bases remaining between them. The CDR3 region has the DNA TGTGCCAGCAGCTGGTACTTGGGAGATACGCAGTATTTT. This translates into CASSWYLGDTQYF.

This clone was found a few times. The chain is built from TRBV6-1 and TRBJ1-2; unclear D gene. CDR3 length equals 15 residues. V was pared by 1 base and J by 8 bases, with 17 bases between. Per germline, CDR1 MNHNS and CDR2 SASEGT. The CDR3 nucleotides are TGTGCCAGCAGTGAAGATTATTTGAAGGGAACCGGCTACACCTTC. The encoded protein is CASSEDYLKGTGYTF.

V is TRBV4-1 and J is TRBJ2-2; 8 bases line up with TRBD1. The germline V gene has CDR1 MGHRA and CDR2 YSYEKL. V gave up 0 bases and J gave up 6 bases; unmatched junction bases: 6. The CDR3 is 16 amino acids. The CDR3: CASSQDKSRGPGELFF. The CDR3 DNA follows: TGCGCCAGCAGCCAAGATAAATCCAGGGGGCCCGGGGAGCTGTTTTTT.

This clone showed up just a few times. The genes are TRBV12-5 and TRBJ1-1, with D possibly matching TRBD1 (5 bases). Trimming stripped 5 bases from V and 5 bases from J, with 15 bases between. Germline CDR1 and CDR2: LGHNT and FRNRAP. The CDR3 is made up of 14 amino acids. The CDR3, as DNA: TGTGCTAGTGGTGACAGTAACCAGAGGACTGAAGCTTTCTTT. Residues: CASGDSNQRTEAFF.

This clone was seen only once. In DNA, the CDR3 is TGCAGCGCCGAAGGGGGCCGGAACACTGAAGCTTTCTTT. Translation: CSAEGGRNTEAFF. V is TRBV29-1 and J is TRBJ1-1; 7 bases agree with TRBD1. This CDR3 comprises 13 residues. CDR1 SQVTM and CDR2 ANQGSEA come from the germline V gene. V shed 7 bases and J 1 base; nucleotides not matched to a gene: 6. Based on the CDR3 plus reference TRBV29-1 and TRBJ1-1, the full variable domain is SAVISQKPSRDICQRGTSLTIQCQVDSQVTMMFWYRQQPGQSLTLIATANQGSEATYESGFVIDKFPISRPNLTFSTLTVSNMSPEDSSIYLCSAEGGRNTEAFFGQGTRLTVV.